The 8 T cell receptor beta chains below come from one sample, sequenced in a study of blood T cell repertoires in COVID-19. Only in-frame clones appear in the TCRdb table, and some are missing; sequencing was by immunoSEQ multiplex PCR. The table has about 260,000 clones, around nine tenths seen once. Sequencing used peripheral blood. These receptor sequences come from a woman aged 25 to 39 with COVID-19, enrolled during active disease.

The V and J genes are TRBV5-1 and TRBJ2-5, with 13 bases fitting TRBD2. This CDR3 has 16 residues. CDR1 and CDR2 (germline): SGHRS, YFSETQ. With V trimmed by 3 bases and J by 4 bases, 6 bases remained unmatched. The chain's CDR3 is CASSSRTSGSRETQYF. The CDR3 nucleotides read TGCGCCAGCAGCTCGAGGACTAGCGGGAGCAGAGAGACCCAGTACTTC.

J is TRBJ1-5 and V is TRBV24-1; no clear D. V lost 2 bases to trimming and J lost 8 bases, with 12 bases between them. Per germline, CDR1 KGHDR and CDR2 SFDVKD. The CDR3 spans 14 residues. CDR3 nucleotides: TGTGCCACCAGTGATTGGACTACCGGGGAGCCCCAGCATTTT. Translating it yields CATSDWTTGEPQHF.

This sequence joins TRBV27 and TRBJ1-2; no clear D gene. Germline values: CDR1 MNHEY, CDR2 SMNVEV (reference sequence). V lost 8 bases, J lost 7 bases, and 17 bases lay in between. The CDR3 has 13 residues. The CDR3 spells CASFSHKAGGYTF. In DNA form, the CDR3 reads TGTGCCAGCTTCTCCCACAAGGCGGGTGGCTACACCTTC.

The CDR3 loop reads CASSSGLAVNYEQYF. The CDR3 region has the DNA TGTGCCAGCAGCTCGGGACTAGCAGTCAACTACGAGCAGTACTTC. The chain joins TRBV7-2 to TRBJ2-7, with 9 nucleotides matching TRBD2. The V segment lost 4 bases and the J segment 3 bases; nucleotides outside the gene matches: 7. This CDR3 has 15 amino acids. Germline assignment: CDR1 SGHTA and CDR2 FQGNSA.

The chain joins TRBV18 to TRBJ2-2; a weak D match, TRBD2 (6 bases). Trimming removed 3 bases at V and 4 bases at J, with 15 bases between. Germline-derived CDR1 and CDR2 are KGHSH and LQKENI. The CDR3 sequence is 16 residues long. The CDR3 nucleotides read TGTGCCAGCTCACCCTCCGCAGGGCGGGGCACCGGGGAGCTGTTTTTT. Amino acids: CASSPSAGRGTGELFF.

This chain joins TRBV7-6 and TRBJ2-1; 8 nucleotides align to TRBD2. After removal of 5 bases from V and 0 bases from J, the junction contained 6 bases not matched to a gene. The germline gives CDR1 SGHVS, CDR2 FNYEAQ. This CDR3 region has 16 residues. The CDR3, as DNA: TGTGCCAGCAGCCAACTAGCGGATACCTCCTACAATGAGCAGTTCTTC. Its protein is CASSQLADTSYNEQFF.

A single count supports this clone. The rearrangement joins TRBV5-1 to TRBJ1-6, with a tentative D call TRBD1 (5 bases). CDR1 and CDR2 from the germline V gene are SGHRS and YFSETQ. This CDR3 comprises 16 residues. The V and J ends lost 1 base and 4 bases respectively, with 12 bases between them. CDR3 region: CASSLSTGSYNSPLHF. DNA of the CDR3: TGCGCCAGCAGCTTGTCTACAGGCAGTTATAATTCACCCCTCCACTTT.

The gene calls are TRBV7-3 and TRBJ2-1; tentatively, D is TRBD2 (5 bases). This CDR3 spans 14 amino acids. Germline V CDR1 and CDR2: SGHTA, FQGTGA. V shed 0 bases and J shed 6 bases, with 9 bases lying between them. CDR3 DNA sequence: TGTGCCAGCAGCTTAACGAGGAGGAGCAATGAGCAGTTCTTC. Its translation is CASSLTRRSNEQFF.